This is a list of T cell receptor beta chains from one sample in a study of cytomegalovirus exposure and HLA in healthy donors. The assay was immunoSEQ multiplex PCR, and TCRdb's table has in-frame clones only and misses some. The table lists about 160,000 clones, roughly 82% of them singletons. Sequencing was done on a sample of PBMCs. The receptors here all came from a man aged 45-60 years in good health and CMV-seropositive. The CDR3 runs from the conserved cysteine through the conserved F or W. Fields, in order: V gene, D gene, J gene, clone size, CDR3 protein, CDR3 DNA. A D gene is named only where the DNA matches it firmly. For some rows the clone size is stated as once, few or many, or as a class when expanded; others skip it.

V gene: TRBV7-3; D gene: TRBD1; J gene: TRBJ2-1; clone size: NA; CDR3 protein: CASSFRQGAGNEQFF; CDR3 DNA: TGTGCCAGCAGCTTCAGACAGGGGGCGGGCAATGAGCAGTTCTTC
V gene: TRBV5-1; D gene: NA; J gene: TRBJ2-5; clone size: NA; CDR3 protein: CASSLGSVGVETQYF; CDR3 DNA: TGCGCCAGCAGCTTAGGAAGTGTAGGGGTAGAGACCCAGTACTTC
V gene: TRBV29-1; D gene: TRBD1; J gene: TRBJ1-2; clone size: NA; CDR3 protein: CSVELSAGQGATYGYTF; CDR3 DNA: TGCAGCGTTGAGCTATCGGCGGGACAGGGGGCGACCTATGGCTACACCTTC
V gene: TRBV4-2; D gene: TRBD2; J gene: TRBJ2-3; clone size: NA; CDR3 protein: CASRTSGTDTQYF; CDR3 DNA: TGTGCCTCCCGGACTAGCGGCACAGATACGCAGTATTTT
V gene: TRBV4-1; D gene: TRBD2; J gene: TRBJ2-1; clone size: NA; CDR3 protein: CASSQKVKREGSRDEQFF; CDR3 DNA: TGCGCCAGCAGCCAAAAGGTCAAGCGGGAGGGTTCTAGGGATGAGCAGTTCTTC
V gene: TRBV29-1; D gene: NA; J gene: TRBJ2-3; clone size: NA; CDR3 protein: CSVHTSVSQYF; CDR3 DNA: TGCAGCGTCCATACGTCGGTTTCGCAGTATTTT
V gene: TRBV7-9; D gene: TRBD1; J gene: TRBJ1-1; clone size: NA; CDR3 protein: CASSVDRVYTEAFF; CDR3 DNA: TGTGCCAGCAGCGTCGACAGGGTATACACTGAAGCTTTCTTT
V gene: TRBV4-1; D gene: TRBD1; J gene: TRBJ1-4; clone size: NA; CDR3 protein: CASSQWDRDEKLFF; CDR3 DNA: TGCGCCAGCAGCCAATGGGACAGGGACGAAAAACTGTTTTTT
V gene: TRBV27; D gene: NA; J gene: TRBJ2-7; clone size: once; CDR3 protein: CASSWGGSSYEQYF; CDR3 DNA: TGTGCCAGCAGTTGGGGGGGCTCTTCCTACGAGCAGTACTTC
V gene: TRBV5-6; D gene: TRBD1; J gene: TRBJ2-7; clone size: NA; CDR3 protein: CASSSPGTGYNEQYF; CDR3 DNA: TGTGCCAGCAGCTCCCCCGGGACAGGGTACAACGAGCAGTACTTC
V gene: TRBV19; D gene: TRBD1; J gene: TRBJ1-4; clone size: NA; CDR3 protein: CASSTEQGTNEKLFF; CDR3 DNA: TGTGCCAGTAGTACCGAACAGGGGACTAATGAAAAACTGTTTTTT
V gene: TRBV28; D gene: TRBD1; J gene: TRBJ1-5; clone size: NA; CDR3 protein: CASSFVTGEGNQPQHF; CDR3 DNA: TGTGCCAGCAGTTTTGTGACAGGGGAGGGCAATCAGCCCCAGCATTTT
V gene: TRBV2; D gene: TRBD1; J gene: TRBJ1-5; clone size: NA; CDR3 protein: CASRGDSSNQPQHF; CDR3 DNA: TGTGCCAGCAGGGGGGACAGTAGCAATCAGCCCCAGCATTTT
V gene: TRBV19; D gene: NA; J gene: TRBJ1-4; clone size: NA; CDR3 protein: CASRTAPPGEKLFF; CDR3 DNA: TGTGCCAGTAGGACCGCACCCCCAGGCGAAAAACTGTTTTTT
V gene: TRBV4-3; D gene: TRBD1; J gene: TRBJ2-7; clone size: NA; CDR3 protein: CASSQDARGRSYEQYF; CDR3 DNA: TGCGCCAGCAGCCAAGATGCCAGGGGGCGTTCCTACGAGCAGTACTTC
V gene: TRBV15; D gene: NA; J gene: TRBJ2-7; clone size: NA; CDR3 protein: CATSDWAAGSHEQYF; CDR3 DNA: TGTGCCACCAGCGACTGGGCGGCGGGGTCCCACGAGCAGTACTTC
V gene: TRBV11-3; D gene: TRBD2; J gene: TRBJ2-2; clone size: NA; CDR3 protein: CASSLDGSGGPSNTGELFF; CDR3 DNA: TGTGCCAGCAGCTTAGATGGCAGCGGGGGGCCCTCGAACACCGGGGAGCTGTTTTTT
V gene: TRBV10-3; D gene: TRBD2; J gene: TRBJ2-6; clone size: NA; CDR3 protein: CAISDPRGRAQLSGANVLTF; CDR3 DNA: TGTGCCATCAGTGACCCCCGAGGGAGGGCACAACTCTCTGGGGCCAACGTCCTGACTTTC
V gene: TRBV5-1; D gene: TRBD1; J gene: TRBJ1-1; clone size: NA; CDR3 protein: CASSLGGGQGDTEAFF; CDR3 DNA: TGCGCCAGCAGCTTGGGGGGGGGACAGGGGGACACTGAAGCTTTCTTT
V gene: TRBV19; D gene: NA; J gene: TRBJ1-1; clone size: NA; CDR3 protein: CASSPPGLDTEAFF; CDR3 DNA: TGTGCCAGTAGTCCCCCGGGACTGGACACTGAAGCTTTCTTT
V gene: TRBV4-3; D gene: TRBD1; J gene: TRBJ2-7; clone size: NA; CDR3 protein: CASSQDRGRFYEQYF; CDR3 DNA: TGCGCCAGCAGCCAAGACAGGGGGCGCTTCTACGAGCAGTACTTC
V gene: TRBV18; D gene: TRBD2; J gene: TRBJ2-5; clone size: NA; CDR3 protein: CASSPRRTSGRAEETQYF; CDR3 DNA: TGTGCCAGCTCGCCCAGACGGACTAGCGGGAGGGCCGAGGAGACCCAGTACTTC
V gene: TRBV6-6; D gene: TRBD2; J gene: TRBJ2-5; clone size: NA; CDR3 protein: CASSYGGGVTETQYF; CDR3 DNA: TGTGCCAGCAGTTACGGCGGGGGAGTTACGGAGACCCAGTACTTC
V gene: TRBV27; D gene: NA; J gene: TRBJ2-7; clone size: NA; CDR3 protein: CASSLGASYEQYF; CDR3 DNA: TGTGCCAGCAGTTTAGGGGCCTCCTACGAGCAGTACTTC
V gene: TRBV19; D gene: TRBD1; J gene: TRBJ1-1; clone size: NA; CDR3 protein: CASTGQVTEAFF; CDR3 DNA: TGTGCCAGCACGGGACAGGTCACTGAAGCTTTCTTT
V gene: TRBV6-5; D gene: NA; J gene: TRBJ2-6; clone size: NA; CDR3 protein: CAVSDSGANVLTF; CDR3 DNA: TGTGCCGTCAGTGATTCTGGGGCCAACGTCCTGACTTTC
V gene: TRBV12-2; D gene: NA; J gene: TRBJ2-3; clone size: NA; CDR3 protein: CAGRFGAGGQYF; CDR3 DNA: TGTGCAGGTCGCTTCGGCGCGGGAGGGCAGTATTTT
V gene: TRBV2; D gene: NA; J gene: TRBJ1-2; clone size: NA; CDR3 protein: CASSLPGASYGYTF; CDR3 DNA: TGTGCCAGCAGTCTTCCGGGAGCTAGCTATGGCTACACCTTC
V gene: TRBV7-7; D gene: NA; J gene: TRBJ2-7; clone size: once; CDR3 protein: CASSSTTFHEQYF; CDR3 DNA: TGTGCTAGCAGTTCGACTACTTTCCACGAGCAGTACTTC
V gene: TRBV28; D gene: NA; J gene: TRBJ1-2; clone size: NA; CDR3 protein: CASSLLQIYGYTF; CDR3 DNA: TGTGCCAGCAGTTTACTACAGATCTATGGCTACACCTTC
V gene: TRBV6-1; D gene: TRBD1; J gene: TRBJ2-3; clone size: NA; CDR3 protein: CASWVGAGGKDF; CDR3 DNA: TGTGCCAGCTGGGTAGGTGCAGGGGGAAAGGATTTT
V gene: TRBV7-2; D gene: NA; J gene: TRBJ2-5; clone size: few; CDR3 protein: CASSLLGSGNQETQYF; CDR3 DNA: TGTGCCAGCAGCTTATTAGGGTCAGGGAACCAAGAGACCCAGTACTTC
V gene: TRBV6-5; D gene: NA; J gene: TRBJ1-5; clone size: NA; CDR3 protein: CASSAGVPGNQPQHF; CDR3 DNA: TGTGCCAGCAGTGCGGGGGTCCCAGGCAATCAGCCCCAGCATTTT